What follows are 5 T cell receptor beta chains derived from one specimen sequenced in a study of CD8 T cells in Susac syndrome (dated by TCRdb to between 2017 and 2020). Libraries were constructed by the immunoSEQ multiplex PCR assay. RNA was extracted with the RNeasy kit and roughly 0.45 to 1 ug was reverse transcribed using random hexamers. Clones were called with MiXCR by TCRdb after fastp trimmed the public reads at Q25, and only in-frame beta chains were retained. When rows share a CDR3 protein, they turn into one entry using the most common DNA and genes. The sample has approximately 120,000 distinct CDR3 sequences on record, more than 80% of them singletons. Roughly 0.29% of the sample comes from the top ten. The specimen was CD8+ T cells from PBMCs. These receptors all come from a human donor with multiple sclerosis.

The CDR3 loop is CATSAGGTGMYNEQFF. CDR3 DNA sequence: TGTGCCACCAGTGCCGGCGGGACAGGGATGTACAATGAGCAGTTCTTC. The rearrangement joins TRBV24-1 to TRBJ2-1, with 9 bases lining up with TRBD1. The CDR3 runs to 16 residues. V trimming: 5 bases; J trimming: 4 bases; junction bases outside the gene matches: 8. CDR1 and CDR2 (germline): KGHDR, SFDVKD.

CDR3 protein: CASSYGRAGELFF. The CDR3 DNA reads as TGTGCCAGCAGTTATGGGAGGGCCGGGGAGCTGTTTTTT. This chain links TRBV6-6 with TRBJ2-2, with 7 bases that match TRBD2. J was trimmed by 6 bases and V by 3 bases; bases with no gene match: 1. The CDR3 is made up of 13 amino acids. Per the germline V gene, CDR1 is MNHNY and CDR2 is SVGAGI (reference sequence).

J is TRBJ2-2 and V is TRBV29-1; D is perhaps TRBD2 (6 bases). Germline V gene data show CDR1 as SQVTM and CDR2 as ANQGSEA. Trimming shortened V by 4 bases and J by 5 bases, and 8 bases separated the two germline ends. The CDR3 runs to 12 residues. CDR3 DNA: TGCAGCGTTGCTGGGGGGACCGGGGAGCTGTTTTTT. Its protein is CSVAGGTGELFF.

This clonotype has just one count. This chain joins TRBV13 and TRBJ2-1, with D perhaps matching TRBD1 or TRBD2 (10 bases each). V was pared by 5 bases and J by 5 bases, with 34 bases between. Germline V CDR1 and CDR2: PRHDT, FYEKMQ (reference sequence). The CDR3 is made up of 21 amino acids. The CDR3: CASSADRGQGRLAGVNNEQFF. The CDR3 nucleotides read TGTGCCAGCAGCGCCGACCGGGGACAGGGGAGGCTAGCGGGAGTTAACAATGAGCAGTTCTTC. Full variable domain (remainder filled in from reference TRBV13 and TRBJ2-1): AAGVIQSPRHLIKEKRETATLKCYPIPRHDTVYWYQQGPGQDPQFLISFYEKMQSDKGSIPDRFSAQQFSDYHSELNMSSLELGDSALYFCASSADRGQGRLAGVNNEQFFGPGTRLTVL.

The rearrangement links TRBV27 to TRBJ2-1; the D gene could be TRBD1 or TRBD2 (5 bases each). The V end lost 5 bases, the J end lost 3 bases, and 14 bases lay between the germline ends. Germline V gene data show CDR1 as MNHEY and CDR2 as SMNVEV (reference sequence). This CDR3 has 15 amino acids. The CDR3: CASSHIRDGYNEQFF. Here the CDR3 DNA reads TGTGCCAGCAGTCACATAAGGGACGGCTACAATGAGCAGTTCTTC.